This T cell receptor (beta chain) originates from a study of prognosis after radiotherapy for stage I lung cancer (dated by TCRdb to the early 2020s). Regarding the study in general: Between early 2018 and 2019, 20 or so stage I NSCLC patients were enrolled in Nanjing, China. A total of around 40 blood samples from around 19 patients were sequenced, with one sample obtained before and one obtained after SBRT for each patient. All patients were considered medically inoperable, owing to comorbidities in some 11 and refusal of surgery in over 5. This study profiled peripheral blood TCR beta repertoires from stage I NSCLC patients before and after stereotactic body radiotherapy and linked the repertoires to distant failure. About 20% of the 19 patients developed distant metastases after SBRT, at a median of roughly seven months; the other 15 showed no significant progression. The cohort was made up of some 12 men and about 6 women, with a median age of approximately 74 years and an age range of roughly 50 to 84 years. Roughly five patients had oligometastatic NSCLC after their primary tumor was surgically resected, and under 15 patients had newly diagnosed primary stage I lung tumors. In every patient, SBRT was given without any concurrent therapy. Tumor histology was squamous cell carcinoma in seven or eight patients and adenocarcinoma in around 12. SBRT was given in 3 to 5 fractions with a biologically effective dose of at least 100 Gy, using image-guided IMRT or VMAT.

Two rounds of multiplex PCR were performed to amplify the TCR beta CDR3 region from genomic DNA. In the first PCR round, primers specific to each TRBV and TRBJ gene were used, and the primer sequences were filed in Chinese patent CN105087789A. The second PCR round used universal primers. The Roche High Pure PCR Template Preparation Kit was used to extract genomic DNA from frozen PBMCs. An Illumina HiSeq 3000 was used to sequence the libraries paired-end with 151 bp reads. For the original study's pipeline: CutAdapt was used to discard raw reads that did not contain the multiplex PCR primer sequences. High-quality paired reads were merged into contigs with PEAR. By aligning each contig to reference sequences, MiXCR assigned the TRB V, D and J gene segments to that contig. CDR3 sequences were clustered by base quality and sequence similarity to remove sequencing errors. Diversity was measured as Shannon entropy normalized by the natural log of productive TCR sequence number. To get clonality, Shannon entropy was divided by the natural log of the number of unique clonotypes, and that result was subtracted from one. The Youden index of ROC curves was used to select progression-free survival cut-offs for repertoire metrics, and analyses were performed in R 3.5.3. TCRdb passed the public sequencing reads through fastp at Q25 and MiXCR, retaining productive beta sequences. Each record represents a unique CDR3 protein, reported with the most common genes and DNA among its rows. TCRdb, not the original authors, processed these V and J calls. This sample gives about 27,000 distinct CDR3 sequences in total; about 32% of them show up just once. Jointly, the top ten make up roughly a third of the sample.

V is clipped by 1 base and J by 3 bases, and the sequence between their germline boundaries is 10 bases long. The CDR3 covers 16 residues, taking in both the cysteine and the phenylalanine. Solely the CDR3 DNA is kept, with 48 bases framed from the first base. Based on the germline V gene, the CDR1 and CDR2 sequences are KGHSH and LQKENI. Broader findings and caveats from the paper: None of the reported P values were adjusted for multiple comparisons. After SBRT, the number of unique TCR clones decreased (median roughly 10,000 before versus 6,500 to 7,000 after; Wilcoxon paired P=0.011). Limitations of the study included a small cohort and short follow-up, and the study findings need independent validation. Differences by metastasis status were reportedly seen in TRBV and TRBJ usage frequencies, involving two V genes at baseline and, after SBRT, several V genes and two J genes. Post-SBRT Shannon entropy and its change from baseline were lower in patients who developed distant metastases; baseline Shannon entropy was not associated with metastases. Whether the expanded TCR clones were tumor-specific was not determined.

All patients had node-negative disease on CT and PET/CT, and none had a history of other malignancies or prior chemotherapy or radiotherapy. At each of the two time points, roughly 6 milliliters of peripheral venous blood were collected into EDTA tubes. Ficoll-Paque Plus density-gradient centrifugation was used to isolate PBMCs. Right after collection, samples were kept at -80 degrees C until analysis. This clonotype was recorded at least ten times. Its recognized antigen is unknown. Per-base quality was not reported, and no clone a single base away is much larger than it. The clonotype originates from a donor over 45 with non-small cell lung cancer. The chain uses TRBV18 and TRBJ2-6; TRBD2 is possibly the D segment (6 matching bases). This specimen consisted of PBMCs, obtained before or after stereotactic body radiation therapy (not recorded which). The nucleotide sequence is given as TGTGCCAGCTCACCACGAGGCGGGGTTGGGGCCAACGTCCTGACTTTC. Its product reads: CASSPRGGVGANVLTF.